Given below is one TCR beta chain in context. This sample is drawn from a study of CD8 T cells in Susac syndrome. The RNA input was about 0.5 to 1 ug, and it was reverse transcribed with random hexamers. A single record per CDR3 protein comes from TCRdb applying MiXCR to the immunoSEQ multiplex PCR reads. The sample carries over 130,000 distinct CDR3 sequences, approximately 95% recorded once. CDR1 is LGHDT and CDR2 is YNNKEL in the germline V gene (reference sequence). V was cut by 4 bases and J by 3 bases, with 9 bases left in between. The CDR3 consists of 14 residues. The rearrangement uses TRBV3-1 and TRBJ2-2; D remains ambiguous. The TCR originated in a human donor with Susac syndrome. Sequencing was done on a sample of CD4+ T cells from PBMCs. CDR3 loop: CASSPLFDTGELFF. For the CDR3, the DNA is TGTGCCAGCAGCCCGCTGTTCGACACCGGGGAGCTGTTTTTT.